This TCR beta chain comes out of a study of monozygotic twins with inflammatory bowel disease. Study-level findings and limits: With others, IBD patients shared fewer clonotypes than healthy twins did, especially with disease activity. Repertoire similarity matched across concordant and discordant twins, perhaps owing to limited power.

Each CDR3 protein gets one entry in TCRdb, which reprocessed the 5' RACE reads and gives no DNA. In all, the sample yields approximately 380,000 distinct CDR3 sequences. About this clonotype itself: Its specificity is unknown.

Source material: blood. The sequence was obtained from a human donor with ulcerative colitis or Crohn's disease, or a healthy co-twin of an affected twin (not recorded which).

The CDR3 is CASSLENLNYGYTF. The V and J genes are TRBV12-3 or TRBV12-4 and TRBJ1-2. The CDR3 contains 14 residues.